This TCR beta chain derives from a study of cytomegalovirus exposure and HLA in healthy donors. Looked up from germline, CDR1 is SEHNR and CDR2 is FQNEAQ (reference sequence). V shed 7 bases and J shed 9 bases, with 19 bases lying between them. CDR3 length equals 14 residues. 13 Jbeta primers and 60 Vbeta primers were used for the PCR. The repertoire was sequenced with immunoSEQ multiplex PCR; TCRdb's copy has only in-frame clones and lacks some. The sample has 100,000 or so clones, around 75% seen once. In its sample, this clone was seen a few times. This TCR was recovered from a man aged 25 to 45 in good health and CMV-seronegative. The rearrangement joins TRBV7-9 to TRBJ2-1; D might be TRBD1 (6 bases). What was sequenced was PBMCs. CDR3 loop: CASIQGSGRSEQFF. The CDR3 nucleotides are TGTGCCAGCATCCAGGGGTCAGGTAGGAGTGAGCAGTTCTTC. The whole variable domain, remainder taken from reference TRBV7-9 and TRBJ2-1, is DTGVSQNPRHKITKRGQNVTFRCDPISEHNRLYWYRQTLGQGPEFLTYFQNEAQLEKSRLLSDRFSAERPKGSFSTLEIQRTEQGDSAMYLCASIQGSGRSEQFFGPGTRLTVL.